This TCR beta chain was sequenced in a study of T-cell reconstitution after alpha-beta-depleted transplantation in children. Findings and limits, study-wide: One year post-transplant, T-cell counts and diversity were largely derived from T cells produced anew.

The CDR3 runs 13 residues. Germline V gives CDR1 SGHTA, CDR2 FQGNSA. The V end lost 1 base, the J end lost 4 bases, and 7 bases lay between the germline ends. As concerns this clonotype: Its antigen is not known.

Researchers prepared the TCRbeta library using unique molecular identifiers, the study reports. TCRdb reanalysed the PCR reads using MiXCR and keeps one entry per CDR3 protein. Among 200,000 to 250,000 distinct CDR3 sequences, roughly a quarter were seen once, and the ten largest hold about 4.8%. The chain is built from TRBV7-2 and TRBJ1-2; D unresolved. The sequencing here drew on PBMCs, mostly from graft donor cells, taken 360 days after TCRalphabeta/CD19-depleted stem cell transplant. The sequence derives from a female patient aged 2-15 years who had a stem cell transplant for congenital amegakaryocytic thrombocytopenia, so the T cells may come from the graft donor. The CDR3 nucleotides read TGTGCCAGCAGCTTAGGCACCACCTATGGCTACACCTTC. This translates into CASSLGTTYGYTF.